This is a list of T cell receptor beta chains from one sample in a study of cytomegalovirus exposure and HLA in healthy donors. Assay: immunoSEQ multiplex PCR; the TCRdb copy retains only in-frame clones and omits some. The repertoire holds some 190,000 clones, with around 88% as singletons. The material sequenced was PBMCs. These receptors originate from a woman aged 25 to 39 in good health and CMV-seronegative. Each CDR3 is given with its conserved first and last residue. The D gene is left open where the match is weak. The size field is filled for only some rows; it gives once, few, many or a size class.

TRBV27,-,-,TRBJ2-1,TGTGCCAGCAGTTTACAGGGTCAGTTCGATGAGCAGTTCTTC,CASSLQGQFDEQFF
TRBV28,-,-,TRBJ1-5,TGTGCCAGCAGCCCTTTTATAGGCAATCAGCCCCAGCATTTT,CASSPFIGNQPQHF
TRBV6-1,-,few,TRBJ1-2,TGTGCCAGCATTAAAAAGGGCAGGGTACCCTATGGCTACACCTTC,CASIKKGRVPYGYTF
TRBV6-1,-,-,TRBJ2-7,TGTGCCAGTCATACCGGGCCCCGAATCGGGGACGAGCAGTACTTC,CASHTGPRIGDEQYF
TRBV27,-,-,TRBJ1-1,TGTGCCAGCAGTGTCGACAGGAACACTGAAGCTTTCTTT,CASSVDRNTEAFF
TRBV10-2,-,-,TRBJ2-7,TGCGCCAGCAGTGGCACAGGCCCCTACGAGCAGTACTTC,CASSGTGPYEQYF
TRBV2,TRBD2,-,TRBJ2-7,TGTGCCAGCAGGATGGGGACTAGCGATTTTCAGGAGCAGTACTTC,CASRMGTSDFQEQYF
TRBV15,TRBD1,-,TRBJ2-5,TGTGCCACCAGCAGTGACAGGGGACCGGAGACCCAGTACTTC,CATSSDRGPETQYF
TRBV7-9,TRBD1,-,TRBJ2-7,TGTGCCAGCAGCTTTTGGTCTGGGACAGGGCCCTACGAGCAGTACTTC,CASSFWSGTGPYEQYF
TRBV10-2,TRBD1,-,TRBJ2-7,TGCGCCAGCGGCGGGACCCGACAGGGGGAGCAGTACTTC,CASGGTRQGEQYF
TRBV29-1,-,-,TRBJ2-3,TGCAGCGGCCGTGCTAGGGGTCGTGAGGTTACGCAGTATTTT,CSGRARGREVTQYF
TRBV28,TRBD1,-,TRBJ2-2,TGTGCCAGTTTGGGACAGGGCGAAACCGGGGAGCTGTTTTTT,CASLGQGETGELFF
TRBV5-1,-,-,TRBJ2-7,TGCGCCAGCAGCTTAGGCCAGGGTGGACACTACGAGCAGTACTTC,CASSLGQGGHYEQYF
TRBV2,-,-,TRBJ2-7,TGTGCCAGCAGGGGACTTAGCAGGTCCTACGAGCAGTACTTC,CASRGLSRSYEQYF
TRBV28,TRBD1,-,TRBJ1-2,TGTGCCAGCAGTATAGGGGGCGCGGGCTATGGCTACACCTTC,CASSIGGAGYGYTF
TRBV28,-,-,TRBJ2-7,TGTGCCAGCAGCGGGGAGGGGGTTTGGAGGCAGTACTTC,CASSGEGVWRQYF
TRBV6-5,-,-,TRBJ1-1,TGTGCCAGCAGCAATACAGTGAACACTGAAGCTTTCTTT,CASSNTVNTEAFF
TRBV28,TRBD1,-,TRBJ1-1,TGTGCCAGCAGGGACAGGGCGGGGTACACTGAAGCTTTCTTT,CASRDRAGYTEAFF
TRBV5-1,-,-,TRBJ2-1,TGCGCCAGCAGCTTGATTAGCTACAATGAGCAGTTCTTC,CASSLISYNEQFF
TRBV9,TRBD1,few,TRBJ1-1,TGTGCCAGCAGCGTTCGGGCAGGGGGCACTGAAGCTTTCTTT,CASSVRAGGTEAFF
TRBV18,-,-,TRBJ2-5,TGTGCCAGCTCACCGAATCGGGAGGAGACCCAGTACTTC,CASSPNREETQYF
TRBV5-1,TRBD1,-,TRBJ1-1,TGCGCCAGCAGCCCGGACAGGGGGTCCCTATCCAAAGCTTTCTTT,CASSPDRGSLSKAFF
TRBV28,TRBD1,-,TRBJ2-7,TGTGCCAGCAGTCGTTGGGGACAGGGGGGCGACGAGCAGTACTTC,CASSRWGQGGDEQYF
TRBV9,-,-,TRBJ2-3,TGTGCCAGCAGCGTCCTTTGGGGGGAGACAGATACGCAGTATTTT,CASSVLWGETDTQYF
TRBV11-2,TRBD2,once,TRBJ2-3,TGTGCCAGCAGCTCGGGACTAGCGGGAGGCACGCAGTATTTT,CASSSGLAGGTQYF
TRBV28,-,few,TRBJ2-7,TGTGCCAGCAGTCATCTGGCCGAGCAGTACTTC,CASSHLAEQYF
TRBV2,TRBD1,-,TRBJ1-5,TGTGCCAGCAATCCTCTTAACAGGGGATCCCAGCCCCAGCATTTT,CASNPLNRGSQPQHF
TRBV29-1,TRBD1,-,TRBJ2-5,TGCAGCGTTGTCCCCCCACAGGGGGCGTTGGAGACCCAGTACTTC,CSVVPPQGALETQYF
TRBV18,-,once,TRBJ2-1,TGTGCCAGCTCACCATCCAGGTCGAGGGATGAGCAGTTCTTC,CASSPSRSRDEQFF
TRBV5-1,TRBD2,-,TRBJ2-7,TGCGCCAGCAGCTTGTTAGCGGGAGGGAGCTCCTACGAGCAGTACTTC,CASSLLAGGSSYEQYF
TRBV11-2,-,-,TRBJ2-3,TGTGCCAGCAGCGAGGACAGTACTAGCACAGATACGCAGTATTTT,CASSEDSTSTDTQYF
TRBV30,-,-,TRBJ2-7,TGTGCCTGGAGTGTACGACAGCCCTACGAGCAGTACTTC,CAWSVRQPYEQYF
TRBV30,-,-,TRBJ2-7,TGTGCCGGAGATAGATGGGGGGCCTACGAGCAGTACTTC,CAGDRWGAYEQYF
TRBV6-1,-,-,TRBJ1-3,TGTGCCAGCATCCGAGCGGCTGGAAACACCATATATTTT,CASIRAAGNTIYF
TRBV20-1,-,-,TRBJ2-7,TGCAGTGCTAGAGAGGACAGTGAGCAGTACTTC,CSAREDSEQYF
TRBV5-6,-,-,TRBJ2-5,TGTGCCAGCAGCTTGTACAACCAAGAGACCCAGTACTTC,CASSLYNQETQYF
TRBV6-5,TRBD2,-,TRBJ2-7,TGTGCCAGCAAGGCCCAGCGGGACTACGAGCAGTACTTC,CASKAQRDYEQYF
TRBV11-3,TRBD2,-,TRBJ2-1,TGTGCCAGCAGCTTAGGATTCGCGGGAGGGAGCGCTGAGCAGTTCTTC,CASSLGFAGGSAEQFF
TRBV4-2,-,once,TRBJ1-2,TGTGCCAGCAGCCAAGACAGGCTTTATGGCTACACCTTC,CASSQDRLYGYTF
TRBV28,-,-,TRBJ2-1,TGTGCCAGCAGTTTAGTCCCTAGTCTTGGGTATGAGCAGTTCTTC,CASSLVPSLGYEQFF
TRBV27,TRBD1,-,TRBJ1-1,TGTGCCAGCAGTTTTTTTGGACAGGGGGCCGGGTACACTGAAGCTTTCTTT,CASSFFGQGAGYTEAFF
TRBV7-9,TRBD2,-,TRBJ2-2,TGTGCCAGCAGCCCCGGACTAGCGGAGGGGGGGGAGCTGTTTTTT,CASSPGLAEGGELFF
TRBV6-5,-,-,TRBJ1-1,TGTGCCAGCAGTTACGGGGGGGAAAACACTGAAGCTTTCTTT,CASSYGGENTEAFF
TRBV6-5,-,-,TRBJ1-2,TGTGCCAGCAGTCCCGGTGACTATGGCTACACCTTC,CASSPGDYGYTF
TRBV2,-,-,TRBJ2-7,TGTGCCAGCAGAAATTCTACTATTTACTACGAGCAGTACTTC,CASRNSTIYYEQYF
TRBV12-5,TRBD1,-,TRBJ2-7,TGTGCTAGTGTCCGCCCCCCTCCAGGGACAGGGGGCGCCTTGGCCTACGAGCAGTACTTC,CASVRPPPGTGGALAYEQYF
TRBV28,-,-,TRBJ1-2,TGTGCCAGCAGTCTAGTGGCCTTCCGGGGCTACACCTTC,CASSLVAFRGYTF
TRBV6-1,TRBD1,-,TRBJ2-5,TGTGCCAGCAGTTGGGACAGGTTGAGAGAGACCCAGTACTTC,CASSWDRLRETQYF
TRBV15,-,-,TRBJ2-1,TGTGCCACCAGACTTTCCAATGAGCGGTTCTTC,CATRLSNERFF
TRBV28,-,-,TRBJ1-3,TGTGCCAGCAGTTTGGGGGGAAGGGTCTCTGGAAACACCATATATTTT,CASSLGGRVSGNTIYF
TRBV10-3,-,-,TRBJ1-3,TGTGCCATCAGTGACGGACAGAACTCTGGAAACACCATATATTTT,CAISDGQNSGNTIYF
TRBV7-8,-,-,TRBJ1-4,TGTGCCAGCAGTCCCTCCTTCTGGACGGGGGGATCTAATGAAAAACTGTTTTTT,CASSPSFWTGGSNEKLFF
TRBV5-6,-,-,TRBJ2-1,TGTGCCAGCAGCGACAACCTGGACAGTTACAATGAGCAGTTCTTC,CASSDNLDSYNEQFF
TRBV7-9,-,-,TRBJ2-3,TGTGCCAGCAACTCCGCGGCGGGAGATACGCAGTATTTT,CASNSAAGDTQYF
TRBV19,TRBD1,once,TRBJ2-5,TGTGCCAGTAGTTGGCAGGGGGCGAGCCAAGTCAAGACCCAGTACTTC,CASSWQGASQVKTQYF
TRBV7-9,-,-,TRBJ2-7,TGTGCCAGCAGCAGCAACGAGAATTCGGGAGAGCAGTACTTC,CASSSNENSGEQYF
TRBV5-1,-,-,TRBJ2-3,TGCGCCAGCAGAACCACTGACGGGAGTGTGGTAGATACGCAGTATTTT,CASRTTDGSVVDTQYF
TRBV6-1,-,-,TRBJ2-2,TGTGCCAGCAGTCGGCGCGGGGGCGACGGGGAGCTGTTTTTT,CASSRRGGDGELFF
TRBV11-2,-,-,TRBJ1-6,TGTGCCAGCAACAAACAGGGCATAAATTCACCCCTCCACTTT,CASNKQGINSPLHF